The rows below give T cell receptor beta chains drawn from one sample of a study of molecular identifiers for immune sequencing clone quantification. One entry per CDR3 protein, called by TCRdb with MiXCR from the PCR reads. The top ten hold about 0.8% of the sample, which has roughly 93,000 distinct CDR3 sequences, around a quarter seen once. Sequences were obtained from naive CD8+ T cells from blood, with Jurkat cell RNA spiked in. Receptors originate from a human donor in good health. Some libraries in this study had Jurkat cell RNA spiked in. CDR3s include the opening cysteine and the closing phenylalanine or tryptophan. Fields, in order: J gene, D gene, clone size, V gene, CDR3 protein, CDR3 DNA. The D gene is left open where the match is weak. Rows may omit the clone size; those that give it use once, few, many or a size class.

J gene: TRBJ1-3; D gene: NA; clone size: NA; V gene: TRBV19; CDR3 protein: CASSIGDPGNTIYF; CDR3 DNA: TGTGCCAGTAGTATAGGGGATCCCGGAAACACCATATATTTT
J gene: TRBJ1-1; D gene: TRBD1; clone size: NA; V gene: TRBV19; CDR3 protein: CASRTGGNTEAFF; CDR3 DNA: TGTGCCAGCAGGACAGGGGGGAACACTGAAGCTTTCTTT
J gene: TRBJ2-7; D gene: TRBD2; clone size: few; V gene: TRBV2; CDR3 protein: CASSRRTSLASDEQYF; CDR3 DNA: TGTGCCAGCAGCAGACGGACTAGCCTGGCTTCCGACGAGCAGTACTTC
J gene: TRBJ2-1; D gene: NA; clone size: NA; V gene: TRBV19; CDR3 protein: CASHPSSSAGEQFF; CDR3 DNA: TGTGCCAGTCACCCTTCCTCTAGCGCTGGTGAGCAGTTCTTC
J gene: TRBJ2-2; D gene: NA; clone size: NA; V gene: TRBV29-1; CDR3 protein: CSVEGHRGLFF; CDR3 DNA: TGCAGCGTTGAGGGGCATCGGGGGCTGTTTTTT
J gene: TRBJ1-5; D gene: NA; clone size: many; V gene: TRBV12-5; CDR3 protein: CASGLAGIFPHQPQHF; CDR3 DNA: TGTGCTAGTGGTCTCGCGGGCATATTTCCCCATCAGCCCCAGCATTTT
J gene: TRBJ2-1; D gene: NA; clone size: NA; V gene: TRBV27; CDR3 protein: CASSLPQVRGVDNEQFF; CDR3 DNA: TGTGCCAGCAGTTTACCTCAAGTCAGGGGCGTCGACAATGAGCAGTTCTTC
J gene: TRBJ2-3; D gene: TRBD2; clone size: few; V gene: TRBV11-2; CDR3 protein: CASSTIIGLAGILRGQYF; CDR3 DNA: TGTGCCAGCAGCACCATAATAGGACTAGCGGGGATCCTTAGGGGGCAGTATTTT
J gene: TRBJ2-3; D gene: TRBD2; clone size: NA; V gene: TRBV12-3/TRBV12-4; CDR3 protein: CASRDRLAGGPGTDTQYF; CDR3 DNA: TGTGCCAGCAGGGATCGGCTAGCGGGGGGGCCAGGCACAGATACGCAGTATTTT
J gene: TRBJ2-2; D gene: TRBD1; clone size: NA; V gene: TRBV12-3/TRBV12-4; CDR3 protein: CASRTGTGGPGELFF; CDR3 DNA: TGTGCCAGCAGGACCGGGACAGGAGGACCCGGGGAGCTGTTTTTT
J gene: TRBJ1-1; D gene: NA; clone size: few; V gene: TRBV5-8; CDR3 protein: CASSLVIKTGTNTEAFF; CDR3 DNA: TGTGCCAGCAGCTTGGTCATAAAGACAGGTACGAACACTGAAGCTTTCTTT
J gene: TRBJ2-3; D gene: NA; clone size: NA; V gene: TRBV7-6; CDR3 protein: CACSSEGPQDTQYF; CDR3 DNA: TGTGCCTGCAGCTCCGAAGGCCCGCAAGATACGCAGTATTTT
J gene: TRBJ2-2; D gene: TRBD1; clone size: few; V gene: TRBV7-6; CDR3 protein: CASSFGQGATGELFF; CDR3 DNA: TGTGCCAGCAGCTTCGGACAGGGAGCAACCGGGGAGCTGTTTTTT
J gene: TRBJ1-4; D gene: NA; clone size: many; V gene: TRBV7-3; CDR3 protein: CAAIRRREKLFF; CDR3 DNA: TGTGCCGCCATAAGGCGGCGTGAAAAACTGTTTTTT
J gene: TRBJ2-7; D gene: NA; clone size: NA; V gene: TRBV20-1; CDR3 protein: CSAREGTSYEQYF; CDR3 DNA: TGCAGTGCTAGAGAAGGGACATCCTACGAGCAGTACTTC
J gene: TRBJ1-1; D gene: NA; clone size: NA; V gene: TRBV20-1; CDR3 protein: CSARDIPSGTEAFF; CDR3 DNA: TGCAGTGCTAGAGATATACCCAGCGGCACTGAAGCTTTCTTT
J gene: TRBJ1-5; D gene: NA; clone size: many; V gene: TRBV4-1; CDR3 protein: CASSQEGGAPQPQHF; CDR3 DNA: TGCGCCAGCAGCCAAGAGGGGGGGGCCCCACAGCCCCAGCATTTT
J gene: TRBJ1-1; D gene: NA; clone size: NA; V gene: TRBV4-3; CDR3 protein: CASSSPSNTEAFF; CDR3 DNA: TGCGCCAGCAGTTCTCCGTCTAACACTGAAGCTTTCTTT
J gene: TRBJ2-2; D gene: NA; clone size: NA; V gene: TRBV29-1; CDR3 protein: CSVGAGNTGELFF; CDR3 DNA: TGCAGCGTAGGGGCGGGGAACACCGGGGAGCTGTTTTTT
J gene: TRBJ2-3; D gene: TRBD2; clone size: few; V gene: TRBV3-1; CDR3 protein: CASSHTSGSPTDTQYF; CDR3 DNA: TGTGCCAGCAGCCATACTAGCGGGAGCCCCACAGATACGCAGTATTTT
J gene: TRBJ1-1; D gene: NA; clone size: many; V gene: TRBV4-1; CDR3 protein: CASSQEVRAQTEAFF; CDR3 DNA: TGCGCCAGCAGCCAAGAAGTCAGGGCGCAAACTGAAGCTTTCTTT
J gene: TRBJ2-1; D gene: NA; clone size: few; V gene: TRBV29-1; CDR3 protein: CSVFNDEQFF; CDR3 DNA: TGCAGCGTGTTCAATGATGAGCAGTTCTTC
J gene: TRBJ2-7; D gene: NA; clone size: NA; V gene: TRBV13; CDR3 protein: CASSLVPLEQYF; CDR3 DNA: TGTGCCAGCAGCTTAGTCCCCCTCGAGCAGTACTTC
J gene: TRBJ2-5; D gene: NA; clone size: NA; V gene: TRBV7-2; CDR3 protein: CASSLDGGLGETQYF; CDR3 DNA: TGTGCCAGCAGCTTAGACGGAGGACTGGGAGAGACCCAGTACTTC
J gene: TRBJ2-7; D gene: TRBD2; clone size: NA; V gene: TRBV6-2/TRBV6-3; CDR3 protein: CASRTIAGGAYEQYF; CDR3 DNA: TGTGCCAGCAGAACCATAGCGGGGGGTGCCTACGAGCAGTACTTC
J gene: TRBJ2-7; D gene: TRBD2; clone size: NA; V gene: TRBV7-9; CDR3 protein: CASSPPGRTHEQYF; CDR3 DNA: TGTGCCAGCAGCCCACCCGGGAGGACCCACGAGCAGTACTTC
J gene: TRBJ2-2; D gene: TRBD1; clone size: NA; V gene: TRBV5-4; CDR3 protein: CASRGKTGEITGELFF; CDR3 DNA: TGTGCCAGCAGGGGGAAGACAGGGGAAATCACCGGGGAGCTGTTTTTT
J gene: TRBJ2-1; D gene: NA; clone size: NA; V gene: TRBV13; CDR3 protein: CASSPGISSYNEQFF; CDR3 DNA: TGTGCCAGCAGTCCCGGGATAAGCTCCTACAATGAGCAGTTCTTC
J gene: TRBJ2-7; D gene: NA; clone size: NA; V gene: TRBV24-1; CDR3 protein: CATSNINSYEQYF; CDR3 DNA: TGTGCCACCAGTAACATAAACTCCTACGAGCAGTACTTC
J gene: TRBJ1-1; D gene: NA; clone size: many; V gene: TRBV5-1; CDR3 protein: CASSLAEMRLNTEAFF; CDR3 DNA: TGCGCCAGCAGCTTGGCTGAAATGCGACTGAACACTGAAGCTTTCTTT
J gene: TRBJ2-2; D gene: NA; clone size: few; V gene: TRBV30; CDR3 protein: CACPGSSGTGELFF; CDR3 DNA: TGTGCCTGCCCCGGGAGTTCGGGTACCGGGGAGCTGTTTTTT
J gene: TRBJ2-7; D gene: NA; clone size: NA; V gene: TRBV29-1; CDR3 protein: CSVERDWNYEQYF; CDR3 DNA: TGCAGCGTTGAACGGGACTGGAACTACGAGCAGTACTTC
J gene: TRBJ2-7; D gene: NA; clone size: many; V gene: TRBV6-5; CDR3 protein: CASSYSGGGEQYF; CDR3 DNA: TGTGCCAGCAGTTACTCCGGGGGCGGCGAGCAGTACTTC
J gene: TRBJ2-7; D gene: NA; clone size: many; V gene: TRBV5-1; CDR3 protein: CASSPGGTYYEQYF; CDR3 DNA: TGCGCCAGCAGCCCCGGGGGTACCTACTACGAGCAGTACTTC
J gene: TRBJ2-7; D gene: NA; clone size: few; V gene: TRBV9; CDR3 protein: CASSVGLLAESWEQYF; CDR3 DNA: TGTGCCAGCAGCGTAGGCCTTTTAGCGGAGTCCTGGGAGCAGTACTTC
J gene: TRBJ2-7; D gene: NA; clone size: many; V gene: TRBV5-6; CDR3 protein: CASSSTVNEQYF; CDR3 DNA: TGTGCCAGCAGCTCGACAGTGAACGAGCAGTACTTC
J gene: TRBJ2-2; D gene: TRBD2; clone size: NA; V gene: TRBV9; CDR3 protein: CASSPLGAGGPGELFF; CDR3 DNA: TGTGCCAGCAGCCCCCTTGGGGCGGGGGGACCCGGGGAGCTGTTTTTT
J gene: TRBJ1-2; D gene: TRBD1; clone size: NA; V gene: TRBV7-6; CDR3 protein: CASSLGGTGTALCYGYTF; CDR3 DNA: TGTGCCAGCAGCTTAGGGGGAACCGGGACAGCTCTTTGCTATGGCTACACCTTC
J gene: TRBJ1-3; D gene: NA; clone size: few; V gene: TRBV7-2; CDR3 protein: CASSLVAWGTGNTIYF; CDR3 DNA: TGTGCCAGCAGCTTAGTTGCGTGGGGGACTGGAAACACCATATATTTT
J gene: TRBJ1-1; D gene: NA; clone size: many; V gene: TRBV13; CDR3 protein: CASGRDTEAFF; CDR3 DNA: TGTGCTAGTGGCAGGGACACTGAAGCTTTCTTT
J gene: TRBJ2-1; D gene: NA; clone size: many; V gene: TRBV20-1; CDR3 protein: CSAREGPNYNEQFF; CDR3 DNA: TGCAGTGCTAGAGAAGGACCCAACTACAATGAGCAGTTCTTC
J gene: TRBJ2-7; D gene: NA; clone size: NA; V gene: TRBV7-2; CDR3 protein: CASSHDSGSSYEQYF; CDR3 DNA: TGTGCCAGCAGTCACGACTCCGGGAGCTCCTACGAGCAGTACTTC
J gene: TRBJ1-1; D gene: NA; clone size: few; V gene: TRBV19; CDR3 protein: CASSMQGEPLWTEAFF; CDR3 DNA: TGTGCCAGTAGTATGCAAGGGGAACCGCTCTGGACTGAAGCTTTCTTT
J gene: TRBJ2-4; D gene: NA; clone size: many; V gene: TRBV20-1; CDR3 protein: CSANFFPNSHVAKNIQYF; CDR3 DNA: TGCAGTGCTAATTTTTTCCCAAATAGCCACGTAGCCAAAAACATTCAGTACTTC
J gene: TRBJ2-2; D gene: NA; clone size: NA; V gene: TRBV28; CDR3 protein: CASSTGQAGELFF; CDR3 DNA: TGTGCCAGCAGTACAGGACAAGCTGGGGAGCTGTTTTTT
J gene: TRBJ2-5; D gene: NA; clone size: few; V gene: TRBV12-3/TRBV12-4; CDR3 protein: CASSWRGLQETQYF; CDR3 DNA: TGTGCCAGCAGTTGGAGAGGACTCCAAGAGACCCAGTACTTC
J gene: TRBJ2-7; D gene: TRBD2; clone size: NA; V gene: TRBV10-3; CDR3 protein: CAISESFGLAGGPRAEQYF; CDR3 DNA: TGTGCCATCAGTGAGTCGTTCGGGTTAGCGGGAGGGCCACGAGCGGAGCAGTACTTC
J gene: TRBJ2-3; D gene: TRBD1; clone size: many; V gene: TRBV9; CDR3 protein: CASSVGGDRSDTQYF; CDR3 DNA: TGTGCCAGCAGCGTAGGAGGGGACAGGTCAGATACGCAGTATTTT
J gene: TRBJ1-3; D gene: NA; clone size: NA; V gene: TRBV7-9; CDR3 protein: CASSFPERPDTIYF; CDR3 DNA: TGTGCCAGCAGCTTCCCTGAGAGGCCGGACACCATATATTTT
J gene: TRBJ1-1; D gene: TRBD1; clone size: many; V gene: TRBV20-1; CDR3 protein: CSTRDSSMNTEAFF; CDR3 DNA: TGCAGTACCCGGGACAGTTCTATGAACACTGAAGCTTTCTTT
J gene: TRBJ2-1; D gene: TRBD1; clone size: few; V gene: TRBV19; CDR3 protein: CASSIDPGTGLKGGEQFF; CDR3 DNA: TGTGCCAGTAGTATAGATCCGGGGACAGGACTAAAAGGTGGTGAGCAGTTCTTC
J gene: TRBJ2-6; D gene: NA; clone size: many; V gene: TRBV4-2; CDR3 protein: CASSQEEGRVYGANVLTF; CDR3 DNA: TGTGCCAGCAGCCAAGAGGAAGGCAGGGTTTATGGGGCCAACGTCCTGACTTTC
J gene: TRBJ2-7; D gene: NA; clone size: few; V gene: TRBV29-1; CDR3 protein: CSVVKDSNSYEQYF; CDR3 DNA: TGCAGCGTTGTGAAGGATTCGAACTCCTACGAGCAGTACTTC
J gene: TRBJ2-3; D gene: NA; clone size: NA; V gene: TRBV7-9; CDR3 protein: CASSPLWEVGLFADTQYF; CDR3 DNA: TGTGCCAGCAGCCCTCTTTGGGAGGTGGGGCTATTCGCAGATACGCAGTATTTT
J gene: TRBJ2-3; D gene: TRBD1; clone size: NA; V gene: TRBV27; CDR3 protein: CASSLSGTGLTDTQYF; CDR3 DNA: TGTGCCAGCAGTTTATCGGGGACAGGGTTGACAGATACGCAGTATTTT
J gene: TRBJ2-3; D gene: TRBD1; clone size: few; V gene: TRBV4-3; CDR3 protein: CASSHSGQGGLADTQYF; CDR3 DNA: TGCGCCAGCAGCCACTCGGGACAGGGAGGTCTCGCAGATACGCAGTATTTT
J gene: TRBJ2-1; D gene: TRBD2; clone size: few; V gene: TRBV27; CDR3 protein: CASSLYGGRDGNEQFF; CDR3 DNA: TGTGCCAGCAGTTTATACGGCGGGAGGGACGGCAATGAGCAGTTCTTC
J gene: TRBJ1-4; D gene: NA; clone size: once; V gene: TRBV24-1; CDR3 protein: CATSDSRDGGTGEKLFF; CDR3 DNA: TGTGCCACCAGCGATTCCAGGGACGGGGGCACAGGGGAAAAACTGTTTTTT
J gene: TRBJ2-6; D gene: NA; clone size: many; V gene: TRBV6-2/TRBV6-3; CDR3 protein: CASSSRDKGVSGANVLTF; CDR3 DNA: TGTGCCAGCAGTTCCCGGGACAAGGGTGTCTCTGGGGCCAACGTCCTGACTTTC